This T cell receptor (beta chain) was captured in a study of beta chain features in type 1 diabetes. Overall study findings and caveats: Patients with type 1 diabetes showed fewer VDJ junction insertions and more deletions. In all four CD4+ subsets, TCRB CDR3 length was significantly, moderately reduced in type 1 diabetes. Researchers could not determine here whether HLA type influences TCRB rearrangement.

The germline CDR1 and CDR2 sequences are SGHVS and FNYEAQ. The CDR3 totals 14 residues. The V and J ends lost 0 bases and 1 base respectively, with 6 bases between them. This clone has more than one count but fewer than ten. Its specificity is not known. The entirety of the isolated RNA underwent reverse transcription, so expressed TCRB transcripts were sequenced. This table comes from immunoSEQ multiplex PCR, and its TCRdb copy is limited to in-frame clones, with some not included. This table holds 350,000 to 450,000 clones, more than 11% found once. CD45RO/CCR7/CD25/CD127/CD95/CD27 staining was used to isolate CD4+ naive, central memory, regulatory and stem cell-like memory cells by sorting.

The source of this sequence is a man aged 25 to 40 in good health. This chain uses TRBV7-6 with TRBJ2-5; D is uncertain. The sequenced material came from naive CD4+ T cells from blood. Here the CDR3 reads CASSLADGQETQYF. CDR3 DNA sequence: TGTGCCAGCAGCTTAGCGGACGGCCAAGAGACCCAGTACTTC.